This T cell receptor beta chain was retrieved from a study of blood T cells in healthy people across ages. Points from the study as a whole: CMV status of donors was not determined, possibly confounding expanded clonotype changes. Strongly correlated with naive T cell percentage was TCR beta diversity. Greater diversity and more naive CD4+ cells were seen in long-lived donors than in aged donors.

PBMCs numbering at least 6 million were isolated per sample. About this clonotype itself: Its antigen is unknown.

Germline CDR1 is SGHTA and CDR2 is FQGNSA. CDR3 length: 15 residues. Trimming removed 1 base at V and 6 bases at J, with 16 bases between. The second PCR ran about 7 to 12 cycles with a sample-barcoded 5' primer and J-beta primers. TCRdb passed the 5' RACE reads through MiXCR, listing each CDR3 protein once. The sample yields some 1.8 million distinct CDR3 sequences, around 42% seen once. The rearrangement joins TRBV7-2 to TRBJ2-7; no definite D call. The specimen was blood. This TCR was recovered from a human donor in good health. The CDR3 reads CASSLGVNLGLEQYF. The CDR3 bases are TGTGCCAGCAGCTTAGGGGTCAACCTGGGCCTCGAGCAGTACTTC.